This T cell receptor beta chain was identified during a study of blood T cell repertoires in COVID-19. Whole-study context: Whether acute or convalescent, the COVID-19 samples came from the United States, Italy and Spain. PBMCs, B-cell-depleted T cells, or T cells provided the cDNA or gDNA that made up the material.

CDR3 length equals 23 residues. V dropped 0 bases and J dropped 2; count of bases not matched to a gene: 26. CDR1 is LGHNA and CDR2 is YNFKEQ in the germline V gene. Original analysis: Reference gene primers were amplified, and this amplification served to estimate nucleated cell counts. Sequencing used immunoSEQ multiplex PCR; TCRdb keeps in-frame clones, though not all of them. The V and J calls and clone size were taken over from that table, and D and trimming were inferred from the DNA. The data contain around 100,000 clones, about 89% of them singletons. V gene TRBV4-2 combines with J gene TRBJ2-5, with 8 bases matching TRBD1. Sequences were obtained from peripheral blood. The origin of this receptor is a human donor in a cohort sampled during active COVID-19. The CDR3 DNA reads as TGTGCCAGCAGCCAAGAGGGGAAAACGGGATGGACAGGGTCGGGGGAGGATCAAGAGACCCAGTACTTC. Translated: CASSQEGKTGWTGSGEDQETQYF.